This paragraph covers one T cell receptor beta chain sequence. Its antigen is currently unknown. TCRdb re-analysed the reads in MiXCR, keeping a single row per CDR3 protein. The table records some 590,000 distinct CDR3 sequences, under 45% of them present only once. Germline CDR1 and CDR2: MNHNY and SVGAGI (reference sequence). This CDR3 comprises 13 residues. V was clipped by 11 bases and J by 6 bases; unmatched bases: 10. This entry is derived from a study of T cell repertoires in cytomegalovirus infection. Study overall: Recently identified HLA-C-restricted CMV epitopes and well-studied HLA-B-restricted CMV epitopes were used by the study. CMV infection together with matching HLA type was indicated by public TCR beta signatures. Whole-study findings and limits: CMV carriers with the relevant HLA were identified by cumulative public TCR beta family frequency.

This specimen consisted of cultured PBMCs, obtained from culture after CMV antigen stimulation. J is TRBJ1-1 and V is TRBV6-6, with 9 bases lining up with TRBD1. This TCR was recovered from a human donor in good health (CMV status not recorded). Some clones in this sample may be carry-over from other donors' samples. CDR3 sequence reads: CAGRGQGIPEAFF. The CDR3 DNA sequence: TGTGCCGGACGGGGACAGGGTATACCTGAAGCTTTCTTT.